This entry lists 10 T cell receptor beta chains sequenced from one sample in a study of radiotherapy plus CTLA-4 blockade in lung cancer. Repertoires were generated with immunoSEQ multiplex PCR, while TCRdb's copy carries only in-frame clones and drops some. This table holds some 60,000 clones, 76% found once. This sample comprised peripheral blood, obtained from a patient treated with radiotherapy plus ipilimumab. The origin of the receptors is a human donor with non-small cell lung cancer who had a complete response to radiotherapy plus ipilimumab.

The CDR3 sequence is CASSLRGGHETQYF. DNA for the CDR3: TGTGCCAGCAGCCTTAGGGGAGGGCACGAGACCCAGTACTTC. The gene calls are TRBV11-2 and TRBJ2-5; TRBD2 aligns across 7 bases. The V gene end was trimmed by 5 bases and the J gene end by 5 bases; junction bases not matched to a gene: 8. Germline CDR1 and CDR2: SGHAT and FQNNGV. The CDR3 spans 14 residues.

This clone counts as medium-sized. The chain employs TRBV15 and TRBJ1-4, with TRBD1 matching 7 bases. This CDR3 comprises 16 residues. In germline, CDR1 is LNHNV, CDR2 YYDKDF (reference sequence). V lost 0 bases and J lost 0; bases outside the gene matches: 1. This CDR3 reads CATSRERGPTNEKLFF. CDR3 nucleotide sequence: TGTGCCACCAGCAGAGAGAGGGGGCCAACTAATGAAAAACTGTTTTTT.

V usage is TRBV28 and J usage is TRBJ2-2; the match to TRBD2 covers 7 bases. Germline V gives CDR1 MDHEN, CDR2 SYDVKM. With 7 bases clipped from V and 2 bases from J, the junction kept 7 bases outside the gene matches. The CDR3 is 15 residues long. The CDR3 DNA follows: TGTGCCAGCACCCGGGGAGCGGGAAACACCGGGGAGCTGTTTTTT. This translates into CASTRGAGNTGELFF.

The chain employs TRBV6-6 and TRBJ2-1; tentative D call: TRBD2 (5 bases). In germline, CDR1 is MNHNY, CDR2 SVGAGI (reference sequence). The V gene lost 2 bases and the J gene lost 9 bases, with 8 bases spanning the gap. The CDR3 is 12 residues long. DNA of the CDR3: TGTGCCAGCAGTTACCTCGGGGTTGAGCAGTTCTTC. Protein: CASSYLGVEQFF.

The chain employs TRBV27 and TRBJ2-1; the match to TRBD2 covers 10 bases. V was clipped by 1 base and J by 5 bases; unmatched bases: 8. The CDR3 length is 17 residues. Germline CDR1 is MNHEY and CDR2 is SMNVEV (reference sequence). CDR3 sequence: CASSLFASGRKHNEQFF. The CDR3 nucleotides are TGTGCCAGCAGTTTATTTGCTAGCGGGAGAAAACACAATGAGCAGTTCTTC.

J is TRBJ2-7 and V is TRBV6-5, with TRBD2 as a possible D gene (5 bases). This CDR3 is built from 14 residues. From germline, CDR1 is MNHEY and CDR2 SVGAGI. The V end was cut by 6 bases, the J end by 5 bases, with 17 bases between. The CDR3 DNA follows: TGTGCCAGCAGCTCATTGGGCCAGACTAACGAGCAGTACTTC. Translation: CASSSLGQTNEQYF.

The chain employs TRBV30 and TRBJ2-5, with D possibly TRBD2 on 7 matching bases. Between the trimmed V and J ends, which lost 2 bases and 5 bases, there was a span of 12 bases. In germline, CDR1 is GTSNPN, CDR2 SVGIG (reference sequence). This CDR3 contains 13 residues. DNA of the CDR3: TGTGCCTGGAGTCGGGGGGCCGGGGAGACCCAGTACTTC. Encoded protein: CAWSRGAGETQYF.

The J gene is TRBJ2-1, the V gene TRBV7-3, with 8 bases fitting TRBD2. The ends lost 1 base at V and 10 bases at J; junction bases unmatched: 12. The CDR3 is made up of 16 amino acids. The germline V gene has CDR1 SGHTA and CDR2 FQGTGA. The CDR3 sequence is CASSLSLAGPDGEQFF. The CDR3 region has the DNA TGTGCCAGCAGCTTAAGCTTAGCGGGACCCGATGGGGAGCAGTTCTTC.

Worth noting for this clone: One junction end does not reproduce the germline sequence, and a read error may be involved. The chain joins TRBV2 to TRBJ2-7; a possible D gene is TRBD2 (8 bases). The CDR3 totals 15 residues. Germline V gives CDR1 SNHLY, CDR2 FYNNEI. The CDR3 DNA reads TGTGCCAGCAGAGAAGGGGGCGGGAGGTTCTACGAGCAGTACTTC. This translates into CASREGGGRFYEQYF.

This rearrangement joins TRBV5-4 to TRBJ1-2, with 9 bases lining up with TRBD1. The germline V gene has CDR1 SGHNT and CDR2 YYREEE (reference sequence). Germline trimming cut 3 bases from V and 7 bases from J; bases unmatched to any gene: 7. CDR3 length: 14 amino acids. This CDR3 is CASSSPGTGFGYTF. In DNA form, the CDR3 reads TGTGCCAGCAGCTCCCCCGGGACAGGGTTTGGCTACACCTTC.